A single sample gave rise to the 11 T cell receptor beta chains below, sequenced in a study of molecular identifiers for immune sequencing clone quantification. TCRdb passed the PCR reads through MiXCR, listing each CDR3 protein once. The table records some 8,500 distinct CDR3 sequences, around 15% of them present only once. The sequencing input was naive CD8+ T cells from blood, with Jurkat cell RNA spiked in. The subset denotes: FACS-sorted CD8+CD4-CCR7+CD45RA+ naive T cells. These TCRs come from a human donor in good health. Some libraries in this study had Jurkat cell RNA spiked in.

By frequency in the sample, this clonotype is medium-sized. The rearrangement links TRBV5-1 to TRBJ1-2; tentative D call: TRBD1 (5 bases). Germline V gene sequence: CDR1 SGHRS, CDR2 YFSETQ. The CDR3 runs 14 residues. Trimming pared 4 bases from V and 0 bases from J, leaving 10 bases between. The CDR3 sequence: CASSPGTANYGYTF. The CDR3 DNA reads TGCGCCAGCAGCCCTGGGACCGCTAACTATGGCTACACCTTC.

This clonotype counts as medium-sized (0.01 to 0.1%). The CDR3 coding sequence is TGCGCCAGCAGCCAAGTTTTCGGGTTGGGGATGAACACTGAAGCTTTCTTT. Translation: CASSQVFGLGMNTEAFF. The V gene is TRBV4-3, the J gene TRBJ1-1; D gene unclear. From germline, CDR1 is LGHNA and CDR2 YSLEER. Trimming removed 1 base at V and 0 bases at J, with 15 bases between. CDR3 length: 17 amino acids.

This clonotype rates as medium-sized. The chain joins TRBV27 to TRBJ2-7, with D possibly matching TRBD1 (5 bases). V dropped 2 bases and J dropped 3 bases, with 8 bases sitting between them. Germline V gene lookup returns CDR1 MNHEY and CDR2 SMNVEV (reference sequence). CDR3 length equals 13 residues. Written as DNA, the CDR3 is TGTGCCAGCAGTTTAACCCAGGGCTACGAGCAGTACTTC. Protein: CASSLTQGYEQYF.

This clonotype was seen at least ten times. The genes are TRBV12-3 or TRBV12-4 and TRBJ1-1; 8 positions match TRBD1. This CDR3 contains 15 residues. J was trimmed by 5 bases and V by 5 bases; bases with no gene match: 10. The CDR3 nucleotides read TGTGCCAGCAGTCCAAGGGCAGGGGGCGAGACTGAAGCTTTCTTT. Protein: CASSPRAGGETEAFF.

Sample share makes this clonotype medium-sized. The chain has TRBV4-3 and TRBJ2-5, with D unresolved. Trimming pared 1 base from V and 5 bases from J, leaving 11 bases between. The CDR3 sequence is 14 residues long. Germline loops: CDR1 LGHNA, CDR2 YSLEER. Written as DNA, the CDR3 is TGCGCCAGCAGCCAAGCTTCAGGAGTGGAGACCCAGTACTTC. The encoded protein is CASSQASGVETQYF.

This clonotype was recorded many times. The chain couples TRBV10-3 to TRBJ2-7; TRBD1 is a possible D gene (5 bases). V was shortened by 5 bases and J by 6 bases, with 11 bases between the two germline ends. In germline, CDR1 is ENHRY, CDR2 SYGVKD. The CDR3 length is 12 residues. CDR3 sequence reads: CAISPDSGEQYF. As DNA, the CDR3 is TGTGCCATCAGTCCTGACAGTGGCGAGCAGTACTTC.

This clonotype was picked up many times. CDR3 DNA sequence: TGTGCCAGTAGCCGATACCACCGGGACGGCTCCTACGAGCAGTACTTC. Protein: CASSRYHRDGSYEQYF. V is TRBV19 and J is TRBJ2-7; D could derive from TRBD1 or TRBD2 (5 bases each). Germline loops: CDR1 LNHDA, CDR2 SQIVND (reference sequence). The V end lost 6 bases, the J end lost 0 bases, and 18 bases lay between the germline ends. The CDR3 consists of 16 residues.

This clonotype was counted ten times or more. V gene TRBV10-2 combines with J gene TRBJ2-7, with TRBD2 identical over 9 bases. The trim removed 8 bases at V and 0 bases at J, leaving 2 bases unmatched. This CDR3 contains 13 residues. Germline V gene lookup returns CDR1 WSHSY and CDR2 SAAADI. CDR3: CASEAGGSYEQYF. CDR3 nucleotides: TGCGCCAGCGAAGCGGGAGGCTCCTACGAGCAGTACTTC.

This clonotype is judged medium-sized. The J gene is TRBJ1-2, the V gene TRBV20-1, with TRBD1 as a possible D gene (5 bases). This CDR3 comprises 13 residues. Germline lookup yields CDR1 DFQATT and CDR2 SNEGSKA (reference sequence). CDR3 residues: CSARSTESYGYTF. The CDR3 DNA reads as TGCAGCGCAAGATCGACAGAATCCTATGGCTACACCTTC.

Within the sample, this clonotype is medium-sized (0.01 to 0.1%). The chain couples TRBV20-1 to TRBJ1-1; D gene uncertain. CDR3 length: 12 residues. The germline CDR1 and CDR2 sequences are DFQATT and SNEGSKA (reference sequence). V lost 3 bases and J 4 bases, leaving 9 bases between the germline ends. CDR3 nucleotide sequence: TGCAGTGCTAGGTACATCGCCACTGAAGCTTTCTTT. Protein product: CSARYIATEAFF.

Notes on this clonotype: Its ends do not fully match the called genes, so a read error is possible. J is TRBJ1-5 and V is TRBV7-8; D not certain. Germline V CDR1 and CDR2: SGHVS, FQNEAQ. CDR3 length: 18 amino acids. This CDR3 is CASSLVTVSSISNQPQRF. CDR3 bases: TGTGCCAGCAGCTTAGTGACGGTCAGCTCGATTAGCAATCAGCCCCAGCGTTTT.